These T cell receptor beta chains were read from a single sample in a study of blood T cell repertoires in COVID-19. Only in-frame clones appear in the TCRdb table, and some are missing; sequencing was by immunoSEQ multiplex PCR. The data contain about 98,000 clones, 70% to 80% of them singletons. What was sequenced was peripheral blood. These TCRs come from a man in his sixties with active or convalescent COVID-19. Each CDR3 is given with its conserved first and last residue. The order of the fields is V gene, J gene, CDR3 protein.

V gene: TRBV9
J gene: TRBJ2-3
CDR3 protein: CASGRASGNTDTQYF

V gene: TRBV7-9
J gene: TRBJ2-1
CDR3 protein: CASSLRAGGRGNEQFF

V gene: TRBV5-4
J gene: TRBJ2-5
CDR3 protein: CASSSGQGASGETQYF

V gene: TRBV5-4
J gene: TRBJ1-1
CDR3 protein: CASSVSGTEAFF

V gene: TRBV11-3
J gene: TRBJ1-5
CDR3 protein: CASSPDYSNQPQHF

V gene: TRBV19
J gene: TRBJ2-1
CDR3 protein: CASSIDGGNPYNEQFF

V gene: TRBV21-1
J gene: TRBJ1-5
CDR3 protein: CASPGQNQPQHF

V gene: TRBV5-6
J gene: TRBJ1-6
CDR3 protein: CASSNRQGGSPLHF

V gene: TRBV12-5
J gene: TRBJ2-3
CDR3 protein: CASGLTGTDTQYF

V gene: TRBV13
J gene: TRBJ1-1
CDR3 protein: CASSLASPMNTEAFF

V gene: TRBV6-2/TRBV6-3
J gene: TRBJ1-5
CDR3 protein: CASSKDRGNQPQHF

V gene: TRBV24-1
J gene: TRBJ2-1
CDR3 protein: CATRGRGERYNEQFF

V gene: TRBV30
J gene: TRBJ2-5
CDR3 protein: CAWSVGSSGQETQYF

V gene: TRBV19
J gene: TRBJ2-6
CDR3 protein: CASGQGVSGANVLTF

V gene: TRBV19
J gene: TRBJ2-7
CDR3 protein: CASSIMGKPYEQYF

V gene: TRBV7-2
J gene: TRBJ2-7
CDR3 protein: CASSLIEGAEQYF

V gene: TRBV5-1
J gene: TRBJ2-3
CDR3 protein: CASSMDSSTDTQYF

V gene: TRBV19
J gene: TRBJ2-1
CDR3 protein: CASSTSGDNEQFF

V gene: TRBV2
J gene: TRBJ1-1
CDR3 protein: CASSQGGWAFF

V gene: TRBV30
J gene: TRBJ2-2
CDR3 protein: CAWSVAHGTGELFF

V gene: TRBV30
J gene: TRBJ1-2
CDR3 protein: CAWSASGDFGYTF

V gene: TRBV4-3
J gene: TRBJ2-3
CDR3 protein: CASSQRLANTDTQYF

V gene: TRBV19
J gene: TRBJ1-5
CDR3 protein: CASSMSGGRNQPQHF

V gene: TRBV9
J gene: TRBJ2-3
CDR3 protein: CASSVAGAGTDTQYF

V gene: TRBV6-5
J gene: TRBJ1-2
CDR3 protein: CASSSLSNYGYTF

V gene: TRBV6-5
J gene: TRBJ1-1
CDR3 protein: CASSYSTGGGEAFF

V gene: TRBV24-1
J gene: TRBJ2-1
CDR3 protein: CATSDFSGRTFDEQFF

V gene: TRBV28
J gene: TRBJ1-6
CDR3 protein: CASRGDGQFNSPLHF

V gene: TRBV7-2
J gene: TRBJ2-4
CDR3 protein: CASSLGLAGGNIQYF

V gene: TRBV5-1
J gene: TRBJ2-2
CDR3 protein: CASSSEQGASGELFF

V gene: TRBV5-1
J gene: TRBJ2-2
CDR3 protein: CASSLSGAFTGELFF

V gene: TRBV1
J gene: TRBJ1-6
CDR3 protein: CTSSLTGTNSPLHF

V gene: TRBV7-8
J gene: TRBJ1-1
CDR3 protein: CASSLFRTGGTEAFF

V gene: TRBV9
J gene: TRBJ1-6
CDR3 protein: CASSASTGQGNSPLHF

V gene: TRBV5-4
J gene: TRBJ1-1
CDR3 protein: CASSWDRNTEAFF

V gene: TRBV5-4
J gene: TRBJ2-2
CDR3 protein: CASRGSGSGTGELFF

V gene: TRBV28
J gene: TRBJ1-3
CDR3 protein: CASSLGQGLGGNTIYF

V gene: TRBV6-4
J gene: TRBJ2-1
CDR3 protein: CASSDHTGSEQFF

V gene: TRBV7-2
J gene: TRBJ2-3
CDR3 protein: CASSLEGNTQYF

V gene: TRBV14
J gene: TRBJ1-1
CDR3 protein: CASSHMNTEAFF

V gene: TRBV4-1
J gene: TRBJ1-2
CDR3 protein: CASSQVQEDGYTF

V gene: TRBV6-5
J gene: TRBJ2-1
CDR3 protein: CASSYTGGASYNEQFF

V gene: TRBV7-2
J gene: TRBJ2-1
CDR3 protein: CASSPWGGVSSYNEQFF

V gene: TRBV5-6
J gene: TRBJ2-3
CDR3 protein: CASSTPGVHTDTQYF

V gene: TRBV2
J gene: TRBJ1-2
CDR3 protein: CASSEGGRGANYGYTF

V gene: TRBV19
J gene: TRBJ1-2
CDR3 protein: CASTGGSGYTF